Listed below are T cell receptor beta chains from one sample, sequenced in a study of Ad26.COV2.S vaccination and SARS-CoV-2 variants. Profiling relied on immunoSEQ multiplex PCR, and the TCRdb table lists in-frame clones only, not all of them. The sample consists of around 86,000 clones, under 90% of them appearing once. Here the sequenced sample was peripheral blood, taken after recovery from COVID-19. The receptors were sampled from a human donor who had recovered from COVID-19. The CDR3 runs from the conserved cysteine through the conserved F or W. The order of the fields is clone size, V gene, D gene, J gene, CDR3 protein, CDR3 DNA. D genes are given only for firm matches. Some rows mark clone size as missing; the rest say once, few, many or name a class of expanded clone.

abundance: medium-sized
v_gene: TRBV7-2
d_gene: TRBD2
j_gene: TRBJ2-7
CDR3aa: CASSLAAGANEQYF
CDR3nt: TGTGCCAGCAGCTTAGCGGCGGGAGCTAACGAGCAGTACTTC

abundance: NA
v_gene: TRBV7-2
d_gene: TRBD2
j_gene: TRBJ2-3
CDR3aa: CASSSRLAGVSTDTQYF
CDR3nt: TGTGCCAGCAGCTCCCGACTAGCGGGGGTGTCCACAGATACGCAGTATTTT

abundance: NA
v_gene: TRBV7-2
d_gene: NA
j_gene: TRBJ2-5
CDR3aa: CASKRRTTIPQETQYF
CDR3nt: TGTGCCAGCAAGCGGAGAACCACGATACCTCAAGAGACCCAGTACTTC

abundance: NA
v_gene: TRBV7-2
d_gene: NA
j_gene: TRBJ2-1
CDR3aa: CASSPLINEQFF
CDR3nt: TGTGCCAGCAGCCCCCTCATCAATGAGCAGTTCTTC

abundance: NA
v_gene: TRBV27
d_gene: TRBD1
j_gene: TRBJ1-1
CDR3aa: CASSMRQGHTEAFF
CDR3nt: TGTGCCAGCAGTATGAGACAGGGTCACACTGAAGCTTTCTTT

abundance: NA
v_gene: TRBV2
d_gene: NA
j_gene: TRBJ1-1
CDR3aa: CASRNRVGGTEAFF
CDR3nt: TGTGCCAGCAGGAACAGGGTCGGTGGCACTGAAGCTTTCTTT

abundance: NA
v_gene: TRBV28
d_gene: TRBD2
j_gene: TRBJ2-2
CDR3aa: CASNLGLAGGWTGELFF
CDR3nt: TGTGCCAGCAACCTTGGACTAGCGGGAGGATGGACCGGGGAGCTGTTTTTT

abundance: NA
v_gene: TRBV27
d_gene: NA
j_gene: TRBJ1-6
CDR3aa: CASSRVRQRGNSPLHF
CDR3nt: TGTGCCAGCAGTCGAGTGCGACAGCGGGGGAATTCACCCCTCCACTTT

abundance: NA
v_gene: TRBV19
d_gene: NA
j_gene: TRBJ1-1
CDR3aa: CASSMGSEAFF
CDR3nt: TGTGCCAGTAGTATGGGGTCTGAAGCTTTCTTT

abundance: NA
v_gene: TRBV28
d_gene: TRBD1
j_gene: TRBJ1-5
CDR3aa: CASSFYGQGAAQPQHF
CDR3nt: TGTGCCAGCAGTTTCTACGGACAGGGGGCGGCTCAGCCCCAGCATTTT

abundance: NA
v_gene: TRBV19
d_gene: NA
j_gene: TRBJ2-2
CDR3aa: CASSQGLWTGELFF
CDR3nt: TGTGCCAGTAGTCAGGGTTTGTGGACCGGGGAGCTGTTTTTT

abundance: NA
v_gene: TRBV7-3
d_gene: NA
j_gene: TRBJ1-6
CDR3aa: CASSPRPESPLHF
CDR3nt: TGTGCCAGCAGCCCCCGGCCCGAATCACCCCTCCACTTT

abundance: few
v_gene: TRBV28
d_gene: TRBD1
j_gene: TRBJ1-5
CDR3aa: CASRTQGDRNQPQHF
CDR3nt: TGTGCCAGCAGGACCCAGGGGGATCGCAATCAGCCCCAGCATTTT

abundance: NA
v_gene: TRBV5-1
d_gene: TRBD2
j_gene: TRBJ2-2
CDR3aa: CASSAGTSGTGELFF
CDR3nt: TGCGCCAGCAGCGCCGGGACTAGCGGCACCGGGGAGCTGTTTTTT

abundance: NA
v_gene: TRBV5-6
d_gene: NA
j_gene: TRBJ1-3
CDR3aa: CASSLKYTGNTIYF
CDR3nt: TGTGCCAGCAGCTTGAAATATACTGGAAACACCATATATTTT

abundance: NA
v_gene: TRBV24-1
d_gene: TRBD2
j_gene: TRBJ2-7
CDR3aa: CATSDTSGSSSQYF
CDR3nt: TGTGCCACCAGTGACACTAGCGGGAGTTCATCGCAGTACTTC

abundance: NA
v_gene: TRBV5-5
d_gene: TRBD2
j_gene: TRBJ2-7
CDR3aa: CASSLYSGRSEQYF
CDR3nt: TGTGCCAGCAGCTTGTATAGCGGGAGAAGCGAGCAGTACTTC

abundance: NA
v_gene: TRBV27
d_gene: NA
j_gene: TRBJ2-7
CDR3aa: CASRMGGVAYEQYF
CDR3nt: TGTGCCAGCAGGATGGGGGGAGTAGCCTACGAGCAGTACTTC

abundance: NA
v_gene: TRBV11-2
d_gene: NA
j_gene: TRBJ2-7
CDR3aa: CASSLVGTRYEQYF
CDR3nt: TGTGCCAGCAGCTTAGTTGGGACCCGCTACGAGCAGTACTTC

abundance: NA
v_gene: TRBV4-2
d_gene: NA
j_gene: TRBJ1-2
CDR3aa: CASSQEGANYGYTF
CDR3nt: TGTGCCAGCAGCCAAGAGGGAGCTAACTATGGCTACACCTTC

abundance: NA
v_gene: TRBV29-1
d_gene: NA
j_gene: TRBJ2-7
CDR3aa: CSVEYLNEQYF
CDR3nt: TGCAGCGTTGAGTATTTGAACGAGCAGTACTTC

abundance: NA
v_gene: TRBV5-1
d_gene: NA
j_gene: TRBJ2-1
CDR3aa: CASSLRLRETSYNEQFF
CDR3nt: TGCGCCAGCAGCTTGCGGTTGAGGGAAACATCCTACAATGAGCAGTTCTTC

abundance: NA
v_gene: TRBV11-3
d_gene: NA
j_gene: TRBJ2-5
CDR3aa: CASSPRGRDSQETQYF
CDR3nt: TGTGCCAGCAGCCCCCGGGGGCGGGACTCACAAGAGACCCAGTACTTC

abundance: once
v_gene: TRBV18
d_gene: TRBD1
j_gene: TRBJ2-2
CDR3aa: CASSPRSTGGYTGELFF
CDR3nt: TGTGCCAGCTCACCACGATCGACAGGGGGCTACACCGGGGAGCTGTTTTTT

abundance: NA
v_gene: TRBV5-1
d_gene: NA
j_gene: TRBJ2-1
CDR3aa: CASSLNEPSYPNEQFF
CDR3nt: TGCGCCAGCAGCTTAAATGAGCCGAGCTATCCCAATGAGCAGTTCTTC

abundance: NA
v_gene: TRBV28
d_gene: NA
j_gene: TRBJ2-1
CDR3aa: CASSLLRTDNEQFF
CDR3nt: TGTGCCAGCAGTTTATTGAGGACAGACAATGAGCAGTTCTTC

abundance: NA
v_gene: TRBV6-6
d_gene: NA
j_gene: TRBJ1-2
CDR3aa: CASSLLGRQAAGGYTF
CDR3nt: TGTGCCAGCAGCCTCCTGGGGAGGCAGGCGGCGGGGGGCTACACCTTC

abundance: NA
v_gene: TRBV7-8
d_gene: NA
j_gene: TRBJ1-2
CDR3aa: CASSLAFGAEDGYTF
CDR3nt: TGTGCCAGCAGCTTAGCGTTCGGGGCGGAGGATGGCTACACCTTC

abundance: NA
v_gene: TRBV11-3
d_gene: NA
j_gene: TRBJ1-4
CDR3aa: CASRTQDSGEKLFF
CDR3nt: TGTGCCAGCAGGACACAGGACTCGGGCGAAAAACTGTTTTTT

abundance: NA
v_gene: TRBV18
d_gene: TRBD1
j_gene: TRBJ2-7
CDR3aa: CASSPGQGLGEQYF
CDR3nt: TGTGCCAGCTCACCCGGACAGGGATTGGGTGAGCAGTACTTC

abundance: NA
v_gene: TRBV19
d_gene: TRBD2
j_gene: TRBJ2-3
CDR3aa: CASSLLAGGPDTQYF
CDR3nt: TGTGCCAGTAGTCTACTAGCGGGAGGGCCAGATACGCAGTATTTT

abundance: NA
v_gene: TRBV16
d_gene: TRBD1
j_gene: TRBJ1-2
CDR3aa: CASSHPQGPTNYGYTF
CDR3nt: TGTGCCAGCAGCCACCCACAGGGGCCCACTAACTATGGCTACACCTTC

abundance: few
v_gene: TRBV7-8
d_gene: NA
j_gene: TRBJ2-2
CDR3aa: CASNTGRLGTGELFF
CDR3nt: TGTGCCAGCAACACAGGACGCCTGGGCACCGGGGAGCTGTTTTTT

abundance: NA
v_gene: TRBV28
d_gene: NA
j_gene: TRBJ2-5
CDR3aa: CASSLLDPGIRTQYF
CDR3nt: TGTGCCAGCAGTTTATTGGATCCAGGGATTAGGACCCAGTACTTC

abundance: NA
v_gene: TRBV9
d_gene: NA
j_gene: TRBJ2-5
CDR3aa: CASSVGSGVVRETQYF
CDR3nt: TGTGCCAGCAGCGTAGGATCGGGGGTGGTTCGGGAGACCCAGTACTTC

abundance: NA
v_gene: TRBV19
d_gene: TRBD2
j_gene: TRBJ2-1
CDR3aa: CASSIGTSPNEQFF
CDR3nt: TGTGCCAGTAGTATCGGGACTAGCCCCAATGAGCAGTTCTTC

abundance: NA
v_gene: TRBV4-2
d_gene: NA
j_gene: TRBJ1-1
CDR3aa: CASSQGDLGNTEAFF
CDR3nt: TGTGCCAGCAGCCAAGGCGACCTGGGGAACACTGAAGCTTTCTTT

abundance: NA
v_gene: TRBV27
d_gene: NA
j_gene: TRBJ1-1
CDR3aa: CASSLTGSTEAFF
CDR3nt: TGTGCCAGCAGTTTAACAGGGTCCACTGAAGCTTTCTTT

abundance: NA
v_gene: TRBV7-7
d_gene: TRBD2
j_gene: TRBJ2-3
CDR3aa: CASSRTSGGTQYF
CDR3nt: TGTGCCAGCAGCCGAACTAGCGGAGGAACGCAGTATTTT

abundance: NA
v_gene: TRBV3-1/TRBV3-2
d_gene: NA
j_gene: TRBJ2-7
CDR3aa: CASSYPGTPKQYEQYF
CDR3nt: TGTGCCAGCAGCTATCCGGGGACACCTAAGCAGTACGAGCAGTACTTC

abundance: NA
v_gene: TRBV19
d_gene: NA
j_gene: TRBJ2-5
CDR3aa: CASRERASQETQYF
CDR3nt: TGTGCCAGTAGGGAGAGGGCCAGCCAAGAGACCCAGTACTTC

abundance: NA
v_gene: TRBV19
d_gene: NA
j_gene: TRBJ2-2
CDR3aa: CASSITTSNTGELFF
CDR3nt: TGTGCCAGTAGTATTACGACGTCGAACACCGGGGAGCTGTTTTTT

abundance: NA
v_gene: TRBV6-5
d_gene: TRBD1
j_gene: TRBJ2-1
CDR3aa: CASSRTGYNEQFF
CDR3nt: TGTGCCAGCAGCCGGACAGGGTATAATGAGCAGTTCTTC

abundance: few
v_gene: TRBV4-2
d_gene: TRBD1
j_gene: TRBJ2-7
CDR3aa: CASSQQNDRVYEQYF
CDR3nt: TGTGCCAGCAGCCAACAAAACGACAGGGTCTACGAGCAGTACTTC

abundance: NA
v_gene: TRBV7-3
d_gene: NA
j_gene: TRBJ2-5
CDR3aa: CASSFQGDQTQYF
CDR3nt: TGTGCCAGCAGCTTCCAGGGAGACCAGACCCAGTACTTC

abundance: NA
v_gene: TRBV28
d_gene: TRBD2
j_gene: TRBJ2-7
CDR3aa: CAIESGRDAYEQYF
CDR3nt: TGTGCCATAGAAAGCGGGAGGGACGCCTACGAGCAGTACTTC

abundance: NA
v_gene: TRBV25-1
d_gene: TRBD2
j_gene: TRBJ2-3
CDR3aa: CARVGREGADTQYF
CDR3nt: TGTGCCAGAGTTGGGCGGGAGGGAGCAGATACGCAGTATTTT

abundance: NA
v_gene: TRBV7-8
d_gene: NA
j_gene: TRBJ1-4
CDR3aa: CASSLGVGDSTNEKLFF
CDR3nt: TGTGCCAGCAGCTTAGGGGTGGGCGACAGCACTAATGAAAAACTGTTTTTT

abundance: once
v_gene: TRBV19
d_gene: NA
j_gene: TRBJ1-2
CDR3aa: CASSINGGRANYGYTF
CDR3nt: TGTGCCAGTAGTATAAACGGGGGACGAGCTAACTATGGCTACACCTTC